The 5 T cell receptor beta chains listed next were all sequenced from one sample in a study of molecular identifiers for immune sequencing clone quantification. TCRdb re-derived calls from the PCR reads in MiXCR, one entry per CDR3 protein. The sample includes 80,000 to 130,000 distinct CDR3 sequences, under 40% seen only once; the top ten take less than 5%. Sequenced: naive CD8+ T cells from blood, with Jurkat cell RNA spiked in. The subset is: FACS-sorted CD8+CD4-CCR7+CD45RA+ naive T cells. The receptors were sampled from a human donor in good health. Some libraries in this study had Jurkat cell RNA spiked in.

This clonotype came up a few times. The chain is built from TRBV6-5 and TRBJ2-7; the D gene could be TRBD1 or TRBD2 (5 bases each). This CDR3 spans 15 amino acids. Deletions cut 0 bases from V and 2 bases from J, with 11 bases between. Germline CDR1 reads MNHEY; CDR2 reads SVGAGI. The CDR3 bases are TGTGCCAGCAGTTACTCGGGGACCGCGCCCTACGAGCAGTACTTC. Residues: CASSYSGTAPYEQYF.

To note about this clonotype: This may come from a read error, since a much larger clone is one base off. CDR3 nucleotide sequence: TGTGCCAGCAGTGGACTAGCGGGAGGGCCGGCTTGGGAGCCCCAGTACTTC. This gives the protein CASSGLAGGPAWEPQYF. V usage is TRBV28 and J usage is TRBJ2-5, with 15 bases fitting TRBD2. V lost 5 bases, J lost 9 bases, and 13 bases stayed unmatched. The germline gives CDR1 MDHEN, CDR2 SYDVKM. CDR3 length: 17 residues.

The table lists this clonotype with a few counts. V usage is TRBV6-5 and J usage is TRBJ1-4; unclear D gene. The germline V and J ends were trimmed by 4 bases and 8 bases, with 11 bases remaining between them. Germline lookup yields CDR1 MNHEY and CDR2 SVGAGI. This CDR3 region has 13 residues. DNA for the CDR3: TGTGCCAGCAGTTTCCTCGGGCGGGAAAAACTGTTTTTT. Amino acid sequence: CASSFLGREKLFF.

The sample holds many counts of this clonotype. The V gene is TRBV5-6, the J gene TRBJ2-1; D gene unclear. In germline, CDR1 is SGHDT, CDR2 YYEEEE. The V and J ends lost 1 base and 16 bases respectively, with 12 bases between them. This CDR3 has 11 amino acids. CDR3 sequence: CASSLSLELFF. CDR3 nucleotides: TGTGCCAGCAGCTTGAGTCTAGAATTATTCTTC.

This clonotype occurred a few times. The chain recombines TRBV19 with TRBJ2-1; D may be TRBD2 (5 bases). Trimming cost V 5 bases and J 7 bases, with 12 bases left between them. This CDR3 is 13 amino acids long. Germline CDR1 and CDR2: LNHDA and SQIVND (reference sequence). The CDR3 DNA reads TGTGCCAGTAGTGACCTGGGGAGTAATGAGCAGTTCTTC. Translated, it gives CASSDLGSNEQFF.